This T cell receptor (beta chain) comes out of a study of T cells after yellow fever vaccination. General observations from the study: Clonotypes shared by both compartments, CD4 and CD8, made up a small share. Abundant contaminating clonotypes from the bulk population could appear in FACS-sorted repertoires. Booster samples showed a return of most primary-vaccination clones (roughly 96% CD4, 80% to 90% CD8).

This clonotype was seen ten or more times. Its antigen is currently unknown. This CDR3 region has 15 residues. The germline gives CDR1 LGHNA, CDR2 YNFKEQ. The J segment lost 6 bases and the V segment lost 3 bases, leaving 6 bases of the junction unmatched. TCRdb re-analysed the 5' RACE reads in MiXCR, keeping a single row per CDR3 protein. The data show around 100,000 distinct CDR3 sequences, around 8% seen once. The chain joins TRBV4-2 to TRBJ1-4; TRBD1 matches at 8 bases. The material was CD8+ T cells sorted from PBMCs, obtained 45 days after the yellow fever booster vaccination. The clonotype comes from a man younger than 45 who received the YFV17D yellow fever vaccine. CDR3 in DNA: TGTGCCAGCAGCCATCTTGGACAGGGAGATGAAAAACTGTTTTTT. It encodes CASSHLGQGDEKLFF.